These 2 T cell receptor beta chains came from one sample sequenced in a study of shared clonotypes between healthy human individuals. Positively selected for CCR7, the CD45RO-negative cells used as naive CD8 cells excluded terminally differentiated effector memory CD45RA+ cells. Assay used: immunoSEQ multiplex PCR; TCRdb lists only in-frame clones, some missing. The sample lists about 820,000 clones, more than 85% seen once, with less than 25% in the top ten. Sequenced input: naive CD8+ T cells sorted from blood. These receptors all stem from a man aged 25-45 years in good health.

J is TRBJ1-2 and V is TRBV7-9, with D maybe TRBD1 (6 bases). Trimming cost V 8 bases and J 5 bases, with 12 bases left between them. This CDR3 is 12 amino acids long. CDR1 and CDR2 from the germline V gene are SEHNR and FQNEAQ (reference sequence). In DNA, the CDR3 is TGTGCCAGCGATAGGACAGTTTATGGCTACACCTTC. Its translation: CASDRTVYGYTF.

J is TRBJ2-1 and V is TRBV19, with D perhaps matching TRBD2 (5 bases). The CDR3 length is 15 residues. Trimming removed 1 base at V and 5 bases at J, with 12 bases between. Germline CDR1 is LNHDA and CDR2 is SQIVND (reference sequence). CDR3 nucleotide sequence: TGTGCCAGTAGTATAGGGAGGATTACGGACAATGAGCAGTTCTTC. Translating gives CASSIGRITDNEQFF.